These T cell receptor beta chains were read from a single sample in a study of T cell repertoires in cytomegalovirus infection. One entry per CDR3 protein, called by TCRdb with MiXCR from the reads. The repertoire consists of 450,000 to 550,000 distinct CDR3 sequences, with approximately 15% occurring once and the leading ten covering roughly 25%. Sequenced: CD8+ T cells from PBMCs. These receptors all come from a human donor in good health (CMV status not recorded). Some clones in this sample may be carry-over from other donors' samples. CDR3s include the opening cysteine and the closing phenylalanine or tryptophan. Fields, in order: J gene, clone size, D gene, V gene, CDR3 protein, CDR3 DNA. D genes are given only for firm matches. Where a row states a size, it is once, few, many or the class of an expanded clone; other rows omit it.

j_gene: TRBJ2-2
abundance: .
d_gene: TRBD1
v_gene: TRBV30
CDR3aa: CAWSSGQGAGGELFF
CDR3nt: TGTGCCTGGAGTTCGGGACAGGGGGCGGGCGGGGAGCTGTTTTTT

j_gene: TRBJ1-2
abundance: few
d_gene: .
v_gene: TRBV11-2
CDR3aa: CASSLGDGGYTF
CDR3nt: TGTGCCAGCAGCTTAGGCGACGGGGGCTACACCTTC

j_gene: TRBJ1-2
abundance: many
d_gene: .
v_gene: TRBV7-9
CDR3aa: CASSRRGLGGYTF
CDR3nt: TGTGCCAGCAGCCGGCGGGGGCTCGGCGGCTACACCTTC

j_gene: TRBJ1-4
abundance: .
d_gene: TRBD1
v_gene: TRBV27
CDR3aa: CASSLSVGQGEKLFF
CDR3nt: TGTGCCAGCAGTTTATCCGTGGGACAGGGAGAAAAACTGTTTTTT

j_gene: TRBJ1-4
abundance: few
d_gene: .
v_gene: TRBV4-2
CDR3aa: CASSPMWRANEKLFF
CDR3nt: TGTGCCAGCAGCCCTATGTGGAGGGCTAATGAAAAACTGTTTTTT

j_gene: TRBJ2-2
abundance: few
d_gene: .
v_gene: TRBV6-6
CDR3aa: CASSFRDNTGELFF
CDR3nt: TGTGCCAGCAGTTTCCGGGACAACACCGGGGAGCTGTTTTTT

j_gene: TRBJ2-1
abundance: .
d_gene: TRBD2
v_gene: TRBV7-3
CDR3aa: CASRYGGRDNEQFF
CDR3nt: TGTGCCAGCAGGTATGGCGGGAGGGACAATGAGCAGTTCTTC

j_gene: TRBJ1-2
abundance: few
d_gene: TRBD1
v_gene: TRBV19
CDR3aa: CASTKGTGVHGYTF
CDR3nt: TGTGCCAGTACCAAAGGAACAGGGGTCCATGGCTACACCTTC

j_gene: TRBJ1-5
abundance: .
d_gene: TRBD1
v_gene: TRBV28
CDR3aa: CASRTGTGGQPQHF
CDR3nt: TGTGCCAGCAGGACCGGGACAGGGGGACAGCCCCAGCATTTT

j_gene: TRBJ1-1
abundance: .
d_gene: TRBD1
v_gene: TRBV7-9
CDR3aa: CASSLPGTGVTGTEAFF
CDR3nt: TGTGCCAGCAGCTTGCCCGGGACAGGGGTCACGGGCACTGAAGCTTTCTTT

j_gene: TRBJ2-3
abundance: many
d_gene: .
v_gene: TRBV10-3
CDR3aa: CAISAAQRGTDTQYF
CDR3nt: TGTGCCATCAGTGCGGCACAGCGGGGCACAGATACGCAGTATTTT

j_gene: TRBJ2-3
abundance: many
d_gene: TRBD1
v_gene: TRBV6-1
CDR3aa: CASSELTGGTDTQYF
CDR3nt: TGTGCCAGCAGTGAATTGACAGGGGGCACAGATACGCAGTATTTT

j_gene: TRBJ1-2
abundance: .
d_gene: .
v_gene: TRBV20-1
CDR3aa: CSARDESVGGNGYTF
CDR3nt: TGCAGTGCTAGAGATGAATCAGTAGGGGGGAATGGCTACACCTTC

j_gene: TRBJ1-2
abundance: .
d_gene: .
v_gene: TRBV19
CDR3aa: CASSQPTRIPNYGYTF
CDR3nt: TGTGCCAGTAGTCAACCGACAAGAATCCCCAACTATGGCTACACCTTC

j_gene: TRBJ1-5
abundance: few
d_gene: TRBD1
v_gene: TRBV11-3
CDR3aa: CASSLRGRRGTEIIAMKPQHF
CDR3nt: TGTGCCAGCAGCTTACGGGGGCGTAGGGGGACAGAGATTATAGCAATGAAGCCCCAGCATTTT

j_gene: TRBJ2-5
abundance: many
d_gene: TRBD2
v_gene: TRBV4-1
CDR3aa: CASSQGAGGLDTQYF
CDR3nt: TGCGCCAGCAGCCAAGGAGCGGGGGGGCTAGACACCCAGTACTTC

j_gene: TRBJ1-1
abundance: once
d_gene: .
v_gene: TRBV29-1
CDR3aa: CRVPSRTGTDAFF
CDR3nt: TGCCGCGTCCCCTCCAGGACGGGCACTGATGCTTTCTTT

j_gene: TRBJ2-1
abundance: many
d_gene: .
v_gene: TRBV11-2
CDR3aa: CASSVSYNEQFF
CDR3nt: TGTGCCAGCAGCGTGTCCTACAATGAGCAGTTCTTC

j_gene: TRBJ2-7
abundance: many
d_gene: .
v_gene: TRBV11-2
CDR3aa: CASSLAQRVEQYF
CDR3nt: TGTGCCAGCAGCCTTGCTCAGAGGGTTGAGCAGTACTTC

j_gene: TRBJ2-3
abundance: many
d_gene: TRBD2
v_gene: TRBV7-6
CDR3aa: CASSSTSGSNKDTQYF
CDR3nt: TGTGCCAGCAGCTCTACTAGCGGGAGTAATAAGGATACGCAGTATTTT

j_gene: TRBJ1-5
abundance: few
d_gene: .
v_gene: TRBV2
CDR3aa: CASSAPVGEGSNQPQHF
CDR3nt: TGTGCCAGCAGTGCGCCCGTGGGGGAAGGTAGCAATCAGCCCCAGCATTTT

j_gene: TRBJ2-7
abundance: many
d_gene: .
v_gene: TRBV12-3/TRBV12-4
CDR3aa: CASSLSVAPYEQYF
CDR3nt: TGTGCCAGCAGTTTAAGCGTCGCGCCCTACGAGCAGTACTTC

j_gene: TRBJ1-1
abundance: few
d_gene: .
v_gene: TRBV27
CDR3aa: CASSLYGGGQGAFF
CDR3nt: TGTGCCAGCAGTTTATATGGGGGGGGTCAGGGGGCTTTCTTT

j_gene: TRBJ1-5
abundance: .
d_gene: TRBD1
v_gene: TRBV6-1
CDR3aa: CASSERRDRVHQPQHF
CDR3nt: TGTGCCAGCAGTGAAAGACGGGACAGGGTACACCAGCCCCAGCATTTT

j_gene: TRBJ1-5
abundance: few
d_gene: .
v_gene: TRBV5-6
CDR3aa: CASSLGKGPKHF
CDR3nt: TGTGCCAGCAGCTTGGGGAAGGGCCCGAAGCATTTT

j_gene: TRBJ2-3
abundance: .
d_gene: .
v_gene: TRBV28
CDR3aa: CASSLLETDTQYF
CDR3nt: TGTGCCAGCAGTTTATTGGAAACAGATACGCAGTATTTT

j_gene: TRBJ2-7
abundance: .
d_gene: .
v_gene: TRBV27
CDR3aa: CASSRGRLGEQYF
CDR3nt: TGTGCCAGCAGTCGCGGACGCCTTGGCGAGCAGTACTTC

j_gene: TRBJ2-7
abundance: many
d_gene: .
v_gene: TRBV6-1
CDR3aa: CASSEAAGETYEQYF
CDR3nt: TGTGCCAGCAGTGAAGCGGCCGGGGAGACCTACGAGCAGTACTTC

j_gene: TRBJ1-2
abundance: many
d_gene: .
v_gene: TRBV7-9
CDR3aa: CASSLNLYGYTF
CDR3nt: TGTGCCAGCAGCTTAAACCTCTATGGCTACACCTTC

j_gene: TRBJ1-1
abundance: few
d_gene: .
v_gene: TRBV4-1
CDR3aa: CASSRNRENTEAFF
CDR3nt: TGCGCCAGCAGCCGGAACAGGGAGAACACTGAAGCTTTCTTT

j_gene: TRBJ2-3
abundance: many
d_gene: TRBD2
v_gene: TRBV11-2
CDR3aa: CASRAGGGDTQYF
CDR3nt: TGTGCCAGCAGAGCGGGAGGGGGGGATACGCAGTATTTT

j_gene: TRBJ2-7
abundance: .
d_gene: TRBD1
v_gene: TRBV15
CDR3aa: CATSSTQGARRHEQYF
CDR3nt: TGTGCCACCAGTTCAACTCAGGGGGCGAGGCGCCACGAGCAGTACTTC

j_gene: TRBJ2-5
abundance: many
d_gene: .
v_gene: TRBV7-6
CDR3aa: CASSLRTRETQYF
CDR3nt: TGTGCCAGCAGCTTACGTACGCGGGAGACCCAGTACTTC

j_gene: TRBJ1-2
abundance: .
d_gene: .
v_gene: TRBV4-1
CDR3aa: CASSQDNTDYGYTF
CDR3nt: TGCGCCAGCAGCCAAGATAACACAGACTATGGCTACACCTTC

j_gene: TRBJ1-2
abundance: few
d_gene: .
v_gene: TRBV12-3/TRBV12-4
CDR3aa: CASSRRGSAYGYTF
CDR3nt: TGTGCCAGCAGTCGCAGGGGCTCAGCCTATGGCTACACCTTC

j_gene: TRBJ2-2
abundance: .
d_gene: TRBD1
v_gene: TRBV28
CDR3aa: CASSPTGAGSLRGELFF
CDR3nt: TGTGCCAGCAGTCCGACAGGGGCGGGATCCCTCCGAGGGGAGCTGTTTTTT